The 14 T cell receptor beta chains given below trace back to one sample, sequenced in a study of CD8+CD57+ T cells in acquired aplastic anemia. CD8+CD57+ cell expansion, shown by flow cytometry, had occurred in the patients selected for sequencing. Overall study findings and caveats: Against the total CD4+ and CD8+ pools, patient CD8+CD57+ cells had lower diversity.

For these receptors, no antigen is known. Genomic DNA, serving as template, underwent TCR beta VDJ and CDR3 profiling. MiXCR was run by TCRdb on the reads, yielding one entry per CDR3 protein. The sample records almost 20,000 distinct CDR3 sequences, 30% to 50% being singletons. Material: CD8+CD57+ T cells sorted from PBMCs. Described subset: bead-enriched CD8+CD57+ effector memory T cells from SAA patients. The receptors come from a human donor with aplastic anemia.

This chain links TRBV20-1 with TRBJ2-5; TRBD2 might be the D (6 bases). V lost 3 bases and J lost 5, with 10 bases in between. The germline CDR1 and CDR2 sequences are DFQATT and SNEGSKA (reference sequence). The CDR3 has 12 amino acids. Here the CDR3 DNA reads TGCAGTGCTAGGATTGCGGGGGAGACCCAGTACTTC. Protein product: CSARIAGETQYF.

The rearrangement uses TRBV19 and TRBJ2-7; 8 bases match TRBD1. Per germline, CDR1 LNHDA and CDR2 SQIVND (reference sequence). This CDR3 region has 15 residues. With 3 bases clipped from V and 1 base from J, the junction kept 5 bases outside the gene matches. CDR3 residues: CASSITGGFSYEQYF. As DNA, the CDR3 is TGTGCCAGTAGTATTACAGGGGGTTTTTCCTACGAGCAGTACTTC.

This chain connects TRBV11-3 to TRBJ2-2, with unresolved D. Germline values: CDR1 SGHNT, CDR2 YENEEA. The CDR3 has 13 amino acids. V was shortened by 2 bases and J by 4 bases, with 5 bases between the two germline ends. This CDR3 is CASSLWGTGELFF. CDR3 in DNA: TGTGCCAGCAGCTTATGGGGCACCGGGGAGCTGTTTTTT.

On this clonotype itself: A read error may account for a junction end that differs from germline. The chain carries TRBV20-1 and TRBJ2-2; TRBD2 matches 8 bases. This CDR3 comprises 14 residues. Germline CDR1 is DFQATT and CDR2 is SNEGSKA (reference sequence). In DNA, the CDR3 is TGCAGTGCTAGGACAGTCCTCGGTAGCGGGGAGCTGTCTTTT. Translating it yields CSARTVLGSGELSF.

The V gene is TRBV3-1, the J gene TRBJ1-3; TRBD1 matches at 7 bases. V lost 7 bases and J lost 3; bases outside the gene matches: 6. This CDR3 has 14 residues. Germline CDR1 and CDR2: LGHDT and YNNKEL (reference sequence). The CDR3 sequence is CASNRGEGGNTIYF. In DNA form, the CDR3 reads TGTGCCAGCAACAGGGGAGAGGGTGGAAACACCATATATTTT.

There are a few counts of this clonotype. The CDR3 is CASSFRDSSYEQYF. CDR3 coding DNA: TGTGCCAGCAGTTTCCGGGACAGCTCCTACGAGCAGTACTTC. The chain has TRBV12-3 or TRBV12-4 and TRBJ2-7, with TRBD1 matching 7 bases. The CDR3 loop spans 14 amino acids. The V gene end was trimmed by 3 bases and the J gene end by 0 bases; junction bases not matched to a gene: 2.

The DNA of the CDR3 is TGTGCCAGCAGTCCCGAAGGGGAGGGTGGCACAGATACGCAGTATTTT. Amino acids: CASSPEGEGGTDTQYF. The chain carries TRBV27 and TRBJ2-3, with 7 nucleotides matching TRBD2. Trimming removed 5 bases from V and 1 base from J; junction bases left unmatched: 9. Germline assignment: CDR1 MNHEY and CDR2 SMNVEV (reference sequence). The length of the CDR3 is 16 residues.

This chain connects TRBV6-5 to TRBJ2-1, with TRBD1 matching 7 bases. J lost 4 bases, V lost 4 bases, and 10 bases had no gene match. The CDR3 sequence is 16 residues long. Germline V gives CDR1 MNHEY, CDR2 SVGAGI. This CDR3 is CASSSHRGLVYNEQFF. Here the CDR3 DNA reads TGTGCCAGCAGTTCCCACAGGGGTCTCGTATACAATGAGCAGTTCTTC.

The chain employs TRBV15 and TRBJ1-1; possibly TRBD1 for D (6 bases). This CDR3 is built from 13 residues. Germline V CDR1 and CDR2: LNHNV, YYDKDF (reference sequence). Trimming left V 5 bases short and J 5 bases short, with 12 bases between. CDR3 region: CATSRRGGTEAFF. CDR3 nucleotide sequence: TGTGCCACCAGCCGACGAGGGGGAACTGAAGCTTTCTTT.

This clonotype was picked up a small number of times. V and J are TRBV7-9 and TRBJ1-4; the D gene is possibly TRBD1 (5 bases). The CDR3 contains 16 residues. Germline-derived CDR1 and CDR2 are SEHNR and FQNEAQ (reference sequence). The V gene lost 2 bases and the J gene lost 0 bases, with 10 bases spanning the gap. The CDR3 protein is CASSLRPGATNEKLFF. The DNA for the CDR3 is TGTGCCAGCAGCTTAAGGCCGGGGGCAACTAATGAAAAACTGTTTTTT.

This clonotype turned up a few times. This chain joins TRBV9 and TRBJ2-2; TRBD2 agrees at 11 bases. The CDR3 sequence is 17 residues long. Trimming took 0 bases from V and 2 from J; bases not matched to a gene: 3. CDR1 and CDR2 from the germline V gene are SGDLS and YYNGEE. The CDR3 protein is CASSVATSGVNTGELFF. Written as DNA, the CDR3 is TGTGCCAGCAGCGTAGCGACTAGCGGGGTCAACACCGGGGAGCTGTTTTTT.

The chain recombines TRBV7-6 with TRBJ2-7, with TRBD2 matching 8 bases. The germline V gene encodes CDR1 SGHVS and CDR2 FNYEAQ. CDR3 length: 15 residues. Losses at the gene ends were 1 base for V and 3 bases for J; bases not matched to a gene: 5. The CDR3 sequence: CASSLEAGDHYEQYF. The CDR3 DNA sequence: TGTGCCAGCAGCTTAGAAGCGGGAGACCACTACGAGCAGTACTTC.

Concerning this clonotype itself: The junction and the germline gene differ at one end; a read error may be behind it. This chain joins TRBV5-1 and TRBJ2-3; no definite D call. The CDR3 runs 13 residues. Per the germline V gene, CDR1 is SGHRS and CDR2 is YFSETQ. CDR3 protein: CASSLFSTDTQYF. The CDR3 nucleotides are TGTGCCAGCAGCTTATTTAGCACAGATACGCAGTATTTT.

This clonotype has just a few counts. The chain employs TRBV13 and TRBJ1-6; no firm D call. CDR1 is PRHDT and CDR2 is FYEKMQ in the germline V gene (reference sequence). The CDR3 contains 16 residues. The V and J ends lost 0 bases and 3 bases respectively, with 9 bases between them. In nucleotides, the CDR3 is TGTGCCAGCAGCTTAGGATCGGGAAACTATAATTCACCCCTCCACTTT. Amino acids: CASSLGSGNYNSPLHF.